The 11 T cell receptor beta chains in this list originate from one sample, sequenced in a study of radiotherapy plus CTLA-4 blockade in lung cancer. Libraries were prepared by immunoSEQ multiplex PCR; TCRdb keeps only in-frame clonotypes and omits some of them. The sample includes 85,000 to 90,000 clones, more than 70% of them seen just once. This material consisted of peripheral blood, taken from a patient treated with radiotherapy plus ipilimumab. These receptors all come from a human donor with non-small cell lung cancer that progressed on radiotherapy plus ipilimumab.

The J gene is TRBJ2-5, the V gene TRBV4-2; TRBD2 is a possible D gene (6 bases). This CDR3 spans 16 amino acids. Per the germline V gene, CDR1 is LGHNA and CDR2 is YNFKEQ. With 4 bases removed from V and 1 base from J, the gap between germline ends came to 16 bases. The CDR3 sequence is CASSPSGGQTQETQYF. DNA for the CDR3: TGTGCCAGCAGCCCCTCCGGGGGTCAGACCCAAGAGACCCAGTACTTC.

On this clone: The junction does not match germline at one end; this may be a read error. The rearrangement joins TRBV7-9 to TRBJ1-2, with D possibly TRBD1 on 6 matching bases. The CDR3 contains 15 residues. CDR1 and CDR2 (germline): SEHNR, FQNEAQ (reference sequence). Here the CDR3 DNA reads TGCGCCAGCAGCCCAAGGTCAGGGGCCGACTATGGCTACACCTTC. Translated: CASSPRSGADYGYTF. Full variable domain (missing parts from reference TRBV7-9 and TRBJ1-2): DTGVSQNPRHKITKRGQNVTFRCDPISEHNRLYWYRQTLGQGPEFLTYFQNEAQLEKSRLLSDRFSAERPKGSFSTLEIQRTEQGDSAMYLCASSPRSGADYGYTFGSGTRLTVV.

V gene TRBV6-5 combines with J gene TRBJ1-1, with a weak D call TRBD1 (6 bases). In germline, CDR1 is MNHEY, CDR2 SVGAGI. V lost 6 bases and J 6 bases, leaving 11 bases between the germline ends. This CDR3 spans 12 amino acids. CDR3 residues: CASSPGGPEAFF. The CDR3 DNA follows: TGTGCCAGCAGCCCCGGGGGGCCTGAAGCTTTCTTT.

The chain links TRBV27 to TRBJ2-1, with 8 bases lining up with TRBD2. Germline CDR1 reads MNHEY; CDR2 reads SMNVEV (reference sequence). The V and J ends lost 4 bases and 6 bases, in that order; junction bases with no gene match: 8. This CDR3 contains 15 residues. The CDR3 loop reads CASSSISGDLNEQFF. In nucleotides, the CDR3 is TGTGCCAGCAGTTCTATTAGCGGGGACCTCAATGAGCAGTTCTTC.

This chain links TRBV5-4 with TRBJ2-3; D might be TRBD2 (6 bases). Trimming removed 0 bases at V and 0 bases at J, with 8 bases between. Per the germline V gene, CDR1 is SGHNT and CDR2 is YYREEE (reference sequence). The CDR3 is made up of 15 amino acids. DNA for the CDR3: TGTGCCAGCAGCTTGGTACTAGCTAGCACAGATACGCAGTATTTT. It codes for CASSLVLASTDTQYF.

The chain links TRBV4-2 to TRBJ1-6, with a weak D call TRBD1 (6 bases). Trimming cost V 0 bases and J 13 bases, with 10 bases left between them. The CDR3 contains 13 residues. CDR1 LGHNA and CDR2 YNFKEQ come from the germline V gene. DNA for the CDR3: TGTGCCAGCAGCCAAGATTGGGGGGGCCCCCTCCACTTT. Its translation is CASSQDWGGPLHF.

This chain uses TRBV29-1 with TRBJ2-3; the D is unclear. Germline V gene sequence: CDR1 SQVTM, CDR2 ANQGSEA. The CDR3 has 12 amino acids. Trimming left V 7 bases short and J 3 bases short, with 11 bases between. The chain's CDR3 is CSASAATDTQYF. CDR3 sequence (DNA): TGCAGCGCTTCGGCGGCTACAGATACGCAGTATTTT.

The V call is TRBV28, the J call TRBJ2-7, with 10 bases lining up with TRBD1. This CDR3 is 14 amino acids long. V dropped 7 bases and J dropped 4; count of bases not matched to a gene: 7. In germline, CDR1 is MDHEN, CDR2 SYDVKM. The CDR3 protein is CASKGQGFVYEQYF. CDR3 in DNA: TGTGCCAGCAAGGGACAGGGGTTTGTTTACGAGCAGTACTTC.

This clone was found a few times. V gene TRBV7-2 combines with J gene TRBJ1-1; a possible D gene is TRBD1 (5 bases). CDR1 SGHTA and CDR2 FQGNSA come from the germline V gene. The CDR3 has 11 residues. Trimming removed 3 bases from V and 8 bases from J, with 7 bases in between. In DNA form, the CDR3 reads TGTGCCAGCAGCTTCTACAGGGAAGCTTTCTTT. It specifies CASSFYREAFF.

This clone was detected only once. CDR3: CASSLRNEKLFF. The CDR3 DNA reads as TGTGCCAGCAGCTTGAGAAATGAAAAACTGTTTTTT. This chain connects TRBV5-6 to TRBJ1-4; D unclear. The CDR3 sequence is 12 residues long. The germline gives CDR1 SGHDT, CDR2 YYEEEE. V was clipped by 1 base and J by 5 bases, with 3 bases between them.

The chain couples TRBV29-1 to TRBJ2-1, with D possibly TRBD2 on 7 matching bases. The CDR3 runs 12 residues. Germline-derived CDR1 and CDR2 are SQVTM and ANQGSEA. Trimming removed 1 base at V and 8 bases at J, with 9 bases between. The CDR3: CSVEGGGDEQFF. Written as DNA, the CDR3 is TGCAGCGTTGAAGGAGGGGGGGATGAGCAGTTCTTC.